What follows are 26 T cell receptor beta chains derived from one specimen sequenced in a study of blood T cell repertoires in COVID-19 (dated by TCRdb to about 2020). Receptor libraries were prepared by the immunoSEQ multiplex PCR assay. Sourced from immuneACCESS, this table was stored by TCRdb with only in-frame sequences that have V and J called. A share of the clones is absent; for the studies checked, an unresolved V gene accounts for under half, and the remainder has no known explanation. Across this sample there are around 150,000 clones, with approximately 80% seen only once. The ten largest clones add up to about 5.6% of the sample. Sequencing was carried out using PBMCs or T cells enriched from blood (not recorded which). The receptors here all came from a middle-aged man who had recovered from COVID-19.

This clone was detected only a few times. The chain uses TRBV27 and TRBJ2-7, with TRBD1 identical over 7 bases. V lost 3 bases and J lost 2; bases outside the gene matches: 4. Germline V gene lookup returns CDR1 MNHEY and CDR2 SMNVEV (reference sequence). CDR3 size: 14 residues. In DNA form, the CDR3 reads TGTGCCAGCAGTTTGTGGGACAGACCCTACGAGCAGTACTTC. Its translation: CASSLWDRPYEQYF.

This rearrangement joins TRBV3-1 (or the pseudogene TRBV3-2) to TRBJ2-5, with 16 bases that match TRBD2. V lost 2 bases and J lost 5; bases outside the gene matches: 5. Germline V gene lookup returns CDR1 LGHDT and CDR2 YNNKEL (reference sequence). CDR3 length equals 17 residues. The CDR3, as DNA: TGTGCCAGCAGCCAACAGGGACTAGCGGGGGGGCACGAGACCCAGTACTTC. It is translated as CASSQQGLAGGHETQYF.

The CDR3 nucleotides read TGCGCCAGCAGCCACCTAGGGGGACAGGGCAAAAACATTCAGTACTTC. As protein: CASSHLGGQGKNIQYF. The gene calls are TRBV4-1 and TRBJ2-4; 9 bases align to TRBD1. The CDR3 extends over 16 amino acids. V lost 3 bases, J lost 3 bases, and 6 bases stayed unmatched. The germline V gene has CDR1 MGHRA and CDR2 YSYEKL.

Only a few counts were recorded for this clone. The chain joins TRBV5-1 to TRBJ2-1; 9 bases are a match to TRBD2. With V trimmed by 4 bases and J by 2 bases, 10 bases remained unmatched. Germline CDR1 SGHRS, CDR2 YFSETQ. The CDR3 length is 17 residues. CDR3: CASSLFAGTSPYNEQFF. As DNA, the CDR3 is TGCGCCAGCAGCCTTTTTGCCGGGACTAGCCCCTACAATGAGCAGTTCTTC.

This chain connects TRBV10-3 to TRBJ2-1; 8 bases are shared with TRBD2. V trimming: 3 bases; J trimming: 0 bases; junction bases outside the gene matches: 4. Germline CDR1 reads ENHRY; CDR2 reads SYGVKD. This CDR3 region has 16 residues. In nucleotides, the CDR3 is TGTGCCATCAGTGAAAGGGCGGGGGGCTCCTACAATGAGCAGTTCTTC. Residues: CAISERAGGSYNEQFF.

There are many counts of this clone. The V gene is TRBV4-1, the J gene TRBJ2-7; 10 nucleotides agree with TRBD1. The CDR3 is 13 amino acids. Germline V gene data show CDR1 as MGHRA and CDR2 as YSYEKL. The V segment lost 4 bases and the J segment 4 bases; nucleotides outside the gene matches: 1. CDR3 sequence: CASSLGQGYEQYV. CDR3 sequence (DNA): TGCGCCAGCAGCCTGGGACAGGGGTACGAGCAGTACGTC.

This clone was seen just once. The V call is TRBV25-1, the J call TRBJ1-2; 8 bases line up with TRBD1. With V trimmed by 2 bases and J by 2 bases, 1 base remained unmatched. CDR1 and CDR2 from the germline V gene are MGHDK and SYGVNS. CDR3 length equals 14 residues. The CDR3 sequence is CASSEQGANYGYTF. DNA of the CDR3: TGTGCCAGCAGTGAACAGGGGGCAAACTATGGCTACACCTTC.

V gene TRBV5-5 combines with J gene TRBJ2-7; tentative D call: TRBD1 (5 bases). This CDR3 contains 15 residues. The germline V and J ends were trimmed by 0 bases and 4 bases, with 14 bases remaining between them. Germline V gene data show CDR1 as SGHKS and CDR2 as YYEKEE (reference sequence). CDR3 sequence reads: CASSLGGPTPYEQYV. Here the CDR3 DNA reads TGTGCCAGCAGCTTGGGGGGCCCTACACCTTACGAGCAGTACGTC.

This clone showed up just a few times. CDR3 DNA: TGTGCCAGCAGCCCCGGCGGGGGGTTGAACTATGGCTACACCTTC. Residues: CASSPGGGLNYGYTF. This chain joins TRBV5-8 and TRBJ1-2; D is possibly TRBD1 (5 bases). This CDR3 region has 15 residues. Germline V gene lookup returns CDR1 SGHTS and CDR2 YDEGEE. V lost 4 bases and J lost 2, with 15 bases in between.

The chain combines TRBV7-3 with TRBJ2-3, with D tentatively TRBD2 (5 bases). The germline gives CDR1 SGHTA, CDR2 FQGTGA. V lost 5 bases to trimming and J lost 1 base, with 10 bases between them. The CDR3 runs 14 residues. CDR3 residues: CASSLGRGTDTQYF. The CDR3 coding sequence is TGTGCCAGCAGCCTTGGGCGGGGCACAGATACGCAGTATTTT.

V is TRBV5-1 and J is TRBJ2-5; 11 positions agree with TRBD2. V gave up 1 base and J gave up 4 bases; unmatched junction bases: 9. CDR1 is SGHRS, CDR2 YFSETQ, per germline. CDR3 length equals 17 residues. As DNA, the CDR3 is TGCGCCAGCAGCTTGTATCTAGCGGGGGGATTGGGAGAGACCCAGTACTTC. Amino acids: CASSLYLAGGLGETQYF.

The rearrangement joins TRBV5-1 to TRBJ2-6, with D uncertain. CDR1 and CDR2 (germline): SGHRS, YFSETQ. This CDR3 region has 15 residues. V lost 0 bases and J lost 1, with 5 bases in between. Written as DNA, the CDR3 is TGCGCCAGCAGCTTGGGACAATCTGGGGCCAACGTCCTGACTTTC. The encoded protein is CASSLGQSGANVLTF.

The chain links TRBV7-8 to TRBJ1-1; D perhaps matches TRBD1 (5 bases). The V end was cut by 6 bases, the J end by 0 bases, with 11 bases between. CDR3 length equals 14 residues. Germline V gene lookup returns CDR1 SGHVS and CDR2 FQNEAQ. CDR3 loop: CASSWAGMNTEAFF. For the CDR3, the DNA is TGTGCCAGCAGTTGGGCAGGGATGAACACTGAAGCTTTCTTT. Complete variable domain (other parts from reference TRBV7-8 and TRBJ1-1): GAGVSQSPRYKVAKRGQDVALRCDPISGHVSLFWYQQALGQGPEFLTYFQNEAQLDKSGLPSDRFFAERPEGSVSTLKIQRTQQEDSAVYLCASSWAGMNTEAFFGQGTRLTVV.

This clone turned up a few times. This chain joins TRBV7-8 and TRBJ1-2; D perhaps matches TRBD1 (5 bases). Trimming took off 7 bases at V and 4 bases at J, with 16 bases between the two ends. This CDR3 has 14 residues. In germline, CDR1 is SGHVS, CDR2 FQNEAQ. This CDR3 is CASTPGVRRYGYTF. For the CDR3, the DNA is TGTGCCAGCACCCCGGGGGTCAGACGCTATGGCTACACCTTC. Looking up the rest from reference TRBV7-8 and TRBJ1-2 gives the full variable domain: GAGVSQSPRYKVAKRGQDVALRCDPISGHVSLFWYQQALGQGPEFLTYFQNEAQLDKSGLPSDRFFAERPEGSVSTLKIQRTQQEDSAVYLCASTPGVRRYGYTFGSGTRLTVV.

This sequence joins TRBV11-3 and TRBJ2-1, with 11 bases lining up with TRBD2. The CDR3 consists of 17 residues. Germline CDR1 is SGHNT and CDR2 is YENEEA. With V trimmed by 5 bases and J by 0 bases, 6 bases remained unmatched. CDR3 in DNA: TGTGCCAGCAGCCGACTAGCGGGGTCTTACTCCTACAATGAGCAGTTCTTC. Its translation is CASSRLAGSYSYNEQFF.

The chain carries TRBV7-3 and TRBJ2-2, with TRBD2 as a possible D gene (6 bases). The CDR3 spans 14 residues. Trimming cost V 6 bases and J 1 base, with 9 bases left between them. Germline loops: CDR1 SGHTA, CDR2 FQGTGA. The CDR3 DNA reads TGTGCCAGCAGGCGGGGTGGGAACACCGGGGAGCTGTTTTTT. It is translated as CASRRGGNTGELFF.

The chain recombines TRBV11-3 with TRBJ2-3; D not certain. Trimming left V 3 bases short and J 4 bases short, with 5 bases between. This CDR3 is 12 amino acids long. Germline V gene sequence: CDR1 SGHNT, CDR2 YENEEA. The CDR3: CASSFRADTQYF. The CDR3 DNA sequence: TGTGCCAGCAGCTTTCGGGCAGATACGCAGTATTTT. Full variable domain (missing parts from reference TRBV11-3 and TRBJ2-3): EAGVVQSPRYKIIEKKQPVAFWCNPISGHNTLYWYLQNLGQGPELLIRYENEEAVDDSQLPKDRFSAERLKGVDSTLKIQPAELGDSAVYLCASSFRADTQYFGPGTRLTVL.

V is TRBV12-2 and J is TRBJ2-3; the D call TRBD2 from the table was never checked on the DNA. TRBV12-2 is a recognized pseudogene. This CDR3 has 15 residues. CDR3 bases: TGTGCAAGTCGCTTAGCGCGGGTGAACACAGATACGCAGTATTTT. Translated: CASRLARVNTDTQYF.

The chain combines TRBV15 with TRBJ2-3; TRBD2 matches 8 bases. With V trimmed by 0 bases and J by 5 bases, 13 bases remained unmatched. Germline V gives CDR1 LNHNV, CDR2 YYDKDF (reference sequence). The CDR3 is made up of 18 amino acids. CDR3 residues: CATSRDSTGGLEVDTQYF. The CDR3 DNA sequence: TGTGCCACCAGCAGAGATTCGACGGGGGGGCTGGAGGTAGATACGCAGTATTTT.

The chain employs TRBV5-1 and TRBJ2-1, with D maybe TRBD2 (5 bases). There are 15 residues in the CDR3. Deletions cut 5 bases from V and 0 bases from J, with 12 bases between. Germline values: CDR1 SGHRS, CDR2 YFSETQ. The CDR3 region has the DNA TGCGCCAGCAGTTTCGGGGAGAGCTCCTACAATGAGCAGTTCTTC. This gives the protein CASSFGESSYNEQFF.

V usage is TRBV5-1 and J usage is TRBJ2-2; D may be TRBD2 (6 bases). This CDR3 has 15 amino acids. Germline V gives CDR1 SGHRS, CDR2 YFSETQ. V was clipped by 6 bases and J by 6 bases, with 18 bases between them. The CDR3 spells CASTEAGLRAGELFF. CDR3 DNA sequence: TGCGCCAGCACCGAGGCGGGACTGAGGGCCGGGGAGCTGTTTTTT. Filled out from reference TRBV5-1 and TRBJ2-2, the complete variable domain reads KAGVTQTPRYLIKTRGQQVTLSCSPISGHRSVSWYQQTPGQGLQFLFEYFSETQRNKGNFPGRFSGRQFSNSRSEMNVSTLELGDSALYLCASTEAGLRAGELFFGEGSRLTVL.

J is TRBJ2-3 and V is TRBV11-3; 7 bases are shared with TRBD2. Losses at the gene ends were 2 bases for V and 3 bases for J; bases not matched to a gene: 5. Per germline, CDR1 SGHNT and CDR2 YENEEA. CDR3 length equals 15 residues. The CDR3 loop reads CASSLLAGETDTQYF. DNA of the CDR3: TGTGCCAGCAGCTTACTCGCGGGGGAAACAGATACGCAGTATTTT. The variable domain in full, with the rest retrieved from reference TRBV11-3 and TRBJ2-3, is EAGVVQSPRYKIIEKKQPVAFWCNPISGHNTLYWYLQNLGQGPELLIRYENEEAVDDSQLPKDRFSAERLKGVDSTLKIQPAELGDSAVYLCASSLLAGETDTQYFGPGTRLTVL.

The chain recombines TRBV19 with TRBJ2-4; 9 bases fit TRBD1. The CDR3 covers 16 residues. Germline values: CDR1 LNHDA, CDR2 SQIVND (reference sequence). V shed 5 bases, J shed 5 bases, and the junction held 10 bases outside the gene matches. For the CDR3, the DNA is TGTGCCAGTAGTGATACCCTTTGGACAGGGGAAAACATTCAGTACTTC. As protein: CASSDTLWTGENIQYF.

This chain connects TRBV14 to TRBJ2-3, with 12 bases matching TRBD2. This CDR3 region has 15 residues. With V trimmed by 4 bases and J by 2 bases, 1 base remained unmatched. Germline V lookup: CDR1 SGHDN, CDR2 FVKESK. The CDR3 nucleotides are TGTGCCAGCAGCCGACTAGCGGGGGCCACAGATACGCAGTATTTT. Protein: CASSRLAGATDTQYF.

The rearrangement links TRBV10-3 to TRBJ2-3, with 7 bases that match TRBD2. V lost 5 bases to trimming and J lost 0 bases; unmatched junction nucleotides: 8. The CDR3 has 16 amino acids. In germline, CDR1 is ENHRY, CDR2 SYGVKD. The CDR3 nucleotides are TGTGCCATCAGTCAAGCGGGGATCTCTAGCACAGATACGCAGTATTTT. Translation: CAISQAGISSTDTQYF.

This chain links TRBV2 with TRBJ2-1; possible D gene TRBD2, 6 bases. V was cut by 8 bases and J by 0 bases, with 11 bases left in between. CDR1 SNHLY and CDR2 FYNNEI come from the germline V gene. The CDR3 has 14 residues. The CDR3 nucleotides are TGTGCCAGCGCGGGGACTGTCTCCTACAATGAGCAGTTCTTC. This encodes CASAGTVSYNEQFF.